These 7 T cell receptor beta chains were sequenced from one sample in a study of cytomegalovirus exposure and HLA in healthy donors. The PCR employed 60 Vbeta primers together with 13 Jbeta primers. Clones were read by immunoSEQ multiplex PCR, and TCRdb kept only the in-frame ones, dropping some. The repertoire consists of roughly 130,000 clones, with approximately 80% occurring once and the leading ten covering approximately 2.4%. The specimen sequenced was PBMCs. The source is a man aged 50 to 60 in good health and CMV-seronegative.

In this sample, this clone turned up a few times. V is TRBV30 and J is TRBJ2-5, with 9 bases identical to TRBD2. The length of the CDR3 is 17 residues. J was trimmed by 4 bases and V by 1 base; bases with no gene match: 13. From germline, CDR1 is GTSNPN and CDR2 SVGIG (reference sequence). DNA for the CDR3: TGTGCCTGGAGTGAACTGGCTAGCGGGGTTTTTAGAGAGACCCAGTACTTC. This codes for CAWSELASGVFRETQYF.

The chain recombines TRBV25-1 with TRBJ2-3; 7 bases align to TRBD1. Germline CDR1 reads MGHDK; CDR2 reads SYGVNS. The CDR3 extends over 15 amino acids. V lost 7 bases to trimming and J lost 4 bases; unmatched junction nucleotides: 11. DNA for the CDR3: TGTGCCAGCATGACCGGGACAGCTCGGGCAGATACGCAGTATTTT. The encoded protein is CASMTGTARADTQYF.

This sequence joins TRBV29-1 and TRBJ2-3, with 11 bases matching TRBD1. In germline, CDR1 is SQVTM, CDR2 ANQGSEA. The CDR3 covers 13 residues. V gave up 8 bases and J gave up 7 bases; unmatched junction bases: 8. CDR3 protein: CSYGQGARNTQYF. Written as DNA, the CDR3 is TGCAGCTATGGACAGGGGGCGAGGAATACGCAGTATTTT.

A few counts support this clone. This chain connects TRBV27 to TRBJ1-6; possible D gene TRBD1, 5 bases. Germline lookup yields CDR1 MNHEY and CDR2 SMNVEV (reference sequence). The CDR3 totals 15 residues. V shed 1 base and J shed 10 bases, with 14 bases lying between them. The CDR3 DNA is TGTGCCAGCAGTTTATTGGGGGGGGTGCGATCACCCCTCCACTTT. Translating it yields CASSLLGGVRSPLHF.

The V call is TRBV18, the J call TRBJ1-1, with D perhaps TRBD1 (5 bases). The ends were cut back, 2 bases at V and 1 base at J, with 11 bases in the middle. The CDR3 extends over 15 amino acids. Per the germline V gene, CDR1 is KGHSH and CDR2 is LQKENI. Written as DNA, the CDR3 is TGTGCCAGCTCACCATCGCGGCAGGGGAACACTGAAGCTTTCTTT. Encoded protein: CASSPSRQGNTEAFF.

The chain employs TRBV25-1 and TRBJ1-6; 7 positions match TRBD1. The CDR3 has 16 amino acids. CDR1 is MGHDK, CDR2 SYGVNS, per germline. V trimming: 5 bases; J trimming: 8 bases; junction bases outside the gene matches: 12. The CDR3 loop reads CASSTGLRGTDSPLHF. Written as DNA, the CDR3 is TGTGCCAGCAGTACAGGACTCAGGGGGACGGATTCACCCCTCCACTTT.

This chain connects TRBV7-9 to TRBJ1-1; 7 nucleotides match TRBD1. Germline assignment: CDR1 SEHNR and CDR2 FQNEAQ (reference sequence). Trimming removed 4 bases from V and 4 bases from J; junction bases left unmatched: 6. The CDR3 length is 14 residues. CDR3 nucleotide sequence: TGTGCCAGCAGCTCCCCAGGGGGGATCACTGAAGCTTTCTTT. This sequence encodes CASSSPGGITEAFF.